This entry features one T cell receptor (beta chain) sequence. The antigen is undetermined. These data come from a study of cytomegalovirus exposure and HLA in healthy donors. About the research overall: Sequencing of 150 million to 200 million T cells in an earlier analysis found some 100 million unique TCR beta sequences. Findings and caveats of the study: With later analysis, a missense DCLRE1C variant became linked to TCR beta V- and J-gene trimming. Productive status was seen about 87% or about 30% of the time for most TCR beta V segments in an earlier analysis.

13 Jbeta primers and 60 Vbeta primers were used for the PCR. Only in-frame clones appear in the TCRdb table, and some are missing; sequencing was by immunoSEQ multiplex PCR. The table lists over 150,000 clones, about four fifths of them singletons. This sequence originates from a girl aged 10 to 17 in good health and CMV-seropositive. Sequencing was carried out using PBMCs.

The chain's CDR3 is CASSYVASNTEAFF. In nucleotides, the CDR3 is TGTGCCAGCAGTTACGTTGCCAGTAACACTGAAGCTTTCTTT. The J gene is TRBJ1-1, the V gene TRBV6-5; no firm D call. The germline V and J ends were trimmed by 2 bases and 2 bases, with 9 bases remaining between them. The CDR3 has 14 residues. In germline, CDR1 is MNHEY, CDR2 SVGAGI.